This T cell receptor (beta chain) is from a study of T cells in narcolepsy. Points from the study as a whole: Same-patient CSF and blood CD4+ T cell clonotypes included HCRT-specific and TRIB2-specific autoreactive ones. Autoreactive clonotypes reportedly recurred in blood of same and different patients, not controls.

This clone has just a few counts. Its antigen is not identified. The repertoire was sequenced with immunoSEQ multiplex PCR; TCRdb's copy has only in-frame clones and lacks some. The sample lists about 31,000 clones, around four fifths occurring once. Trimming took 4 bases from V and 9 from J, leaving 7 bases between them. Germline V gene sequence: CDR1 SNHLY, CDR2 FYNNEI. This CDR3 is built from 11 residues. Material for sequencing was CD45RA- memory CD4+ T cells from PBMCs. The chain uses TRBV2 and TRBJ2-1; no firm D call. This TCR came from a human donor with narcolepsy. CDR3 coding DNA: TGTGCCAGCAGTGTCGCCCGTGAGCAGTTCTTC. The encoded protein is CASSVAREQFF. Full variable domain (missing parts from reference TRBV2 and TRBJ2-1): EPEVTQTPSHQVTQMGQEVILRCVPISNHLYFYWYRQILGQKVEFLVSFYNNEISEKSEIFDDQFSVERPDGSNFTLKIRSTKLEDSAMYFCASSVAREQFFGPGTRLTVL.